This entry describes one T cell receptor (beta chain). Antigen: not known. Germline V gives CDR1 SGHRS, CDR2 YFSETQ. This CDR3 comprises 14 residues. The V end lost 0 bases, the J end lost 4 bases, and 10 bases lay between the germline ends. The protocol was immunoSEQ multiplex PCR, while the TCRdb copy is restricted to in-frame clones and leaves out a portion. The table includes 25,000 to 35,000 clones, roughly 68% detected once. Antigen-specific CD4+ T cell clonotypes were called by their expansion after viral peptide-pool culture in ViraFEST. After more than 8 days in culture, the CD4+ T cells were isolated. Each participant was administered two doses of either the BNT162b2 or the mRNA-1273 vaccine. On both days 3 and 7, half of the culture medium was replaced with IL-2 medium. This specimen belongs to a study of vaccination effects on CD4 cells after COVID-19.

This receptor was obtained from a human donor who received a COVID-19 vaccine. Source: CD4+ T cells from PBMCs cultured with HCoV-OC43 spike peptides, taken after COVID-19 vaccination. Subset: HCoV-OC43 spike overlapping peptide pool stimulation. This chain links TRBV5-1 with TRBJ1-1, with D maybe TRBD1 (5 bases). CDR3 protein: CASSLDSRGTEAFF. CDR3 in DNA: TGCGCCAGCAGCTTGGACTCGAGGGGCACTGAAGCTTTCTTT.